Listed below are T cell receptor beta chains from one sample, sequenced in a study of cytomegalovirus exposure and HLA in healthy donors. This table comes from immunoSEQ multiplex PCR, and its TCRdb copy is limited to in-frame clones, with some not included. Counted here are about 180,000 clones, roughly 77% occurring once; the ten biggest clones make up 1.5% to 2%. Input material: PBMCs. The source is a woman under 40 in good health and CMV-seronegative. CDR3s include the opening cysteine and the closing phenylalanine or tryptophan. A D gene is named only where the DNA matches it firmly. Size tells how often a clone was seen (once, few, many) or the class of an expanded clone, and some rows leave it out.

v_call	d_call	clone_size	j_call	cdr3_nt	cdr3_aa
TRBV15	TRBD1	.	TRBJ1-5	TGTGCCACCAGTCGACAGGGGTATAGCAATCAGCCCCAGCATTTT	CATSRQGYSNQPQHF
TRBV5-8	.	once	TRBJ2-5	TGTGCCAGCAGCTTGGGCCTTTATAACGGGGGTGAGACCCAGTACTTC	CASSLGLYNGGETQYF
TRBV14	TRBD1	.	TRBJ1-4	TGTGCCAGCAGCCAACCTCGGACAGGGGAGATATATGAAAAACTGTTTTTT	CASSQPRTGEIYEKLFF
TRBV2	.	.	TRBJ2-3	TGTGCCAGCAGTGGTCCACAGGGGAGGACAGATACGCAGTATTTT	CASSGPQGRTDTQYF
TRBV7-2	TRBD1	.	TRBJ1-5	TGTGCCAGCAGCTCGGACAGGGGTCGGCAGCCCCAGCATTTT	CASSSDRGRQPQHF
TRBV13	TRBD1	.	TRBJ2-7	TGTGCCAGCAGCCAAGGACAGGGGTATTACGAGCAGTACTTC	CASSQGQGYYEQYF
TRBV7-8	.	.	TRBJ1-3	TGTGCCAGCAGCTTAGTCCGACGGAGCTCTGGAAACACCATATATTTT	CASSLVRRSSGNTIYF
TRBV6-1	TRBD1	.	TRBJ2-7	TGTGCCAGTGGACAGGCCTACGAGCAGTACTTC	CASGQAYEQYF
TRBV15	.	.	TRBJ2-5	TGTGCCACCAGCAGACGGAGGCAAGAGACCCAGTACTTC	CATSRRRQETQYF
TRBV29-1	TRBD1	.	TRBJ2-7	TGCAGCGTTGACTCCTGGTCAGGGGGCCACTACGAGCAGTACTTC	CSVDSWSGGHYEQYF
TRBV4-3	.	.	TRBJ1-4	TGCGCCAGCAGCAGAGGGCCCTCCGAAAAACTGTTTTTT	CASSRGPSEKLFF
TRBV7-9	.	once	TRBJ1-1	TGTGCCAGCAGTTTTCCAGTTTTCACTGAAGCTTTCTTT	CASSFPVFTEAFF
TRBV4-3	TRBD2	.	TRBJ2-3	TGCGCCAGCAGCCAAGTTCACGCGGGGGAGACAGATACGCAGTATTTT	CASSQVHAGETDTQYF
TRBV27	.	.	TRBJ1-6	TGTGCCAGCTCTTGGCCCCCTCCTGCCCCCCTCCACTTT	CASSWPPPAPLHF
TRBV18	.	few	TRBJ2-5	TGTGCCAGCTCCCTCGAGAACCTACAAGAGACCCAGTACTTC	CASSLENLQETQYF
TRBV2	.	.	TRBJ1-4	TGTGCCAGCAGTGAATTGCAGGCTGGCGAAAAACTGTTTTTT	CASSELQAGEKLFF
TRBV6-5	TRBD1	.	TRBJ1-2	TGTGCCAGCCGAAACCCGACAGGGCCGAATGGCTACACCTTC	CASRNPTGPNGYTF
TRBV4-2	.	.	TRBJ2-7	TGTGCCAGCAGCCAAGAGGCAGGGATACGGGCCTCCTACGAGCAGTACTTC	CASSQEAGIRASYEQYF
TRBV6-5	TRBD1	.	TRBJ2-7	TGTGCCAGCAGTTCCTTGAGACAGGGTGTAGGCTACGAGCAGTACTTC	CASSSLRQGVGYEQYF
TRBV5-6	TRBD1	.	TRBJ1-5	TGTGCCAGCAGCCTTGGGACAGGGCGCAATCAGCCCCAGCATTTT	CASSLGTGRNQPQHF
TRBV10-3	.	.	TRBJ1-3	TGTGCCATCAGTGTCTACAGCTTGAGCTCTGGAAACACCATATATTTT	CAISVYSLSSGNTIYF
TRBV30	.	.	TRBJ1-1	TGTGCCTGGAGTGTACGGAGCTACAATTTACCGAACACTGAAGCTTTCTTT	CAWSVRSYNLPNTEAFF
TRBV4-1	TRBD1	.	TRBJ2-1	TGCGCCAGCAGCCGTCGGACAGGGGCCTTCTACAATGAGCAGTTCTTC	CASSRRTGAFYNEQFF
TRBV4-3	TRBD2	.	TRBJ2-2	TGCGCCAGCAGCCAACTAGCGGGGGGTACGAACACCGGGGAGCTGTTTTTT	CASSQLAGGTNTGELFF
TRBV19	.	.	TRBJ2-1	TGTGCCAGTAGTCTAGGGTGGGGGGATGAGCAGTTCTTC	CASSLGWGDEQFF
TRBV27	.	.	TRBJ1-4	TGTGCCAGCATACAGAATATAACCCATTTGAAACTGTTTTTT	CASIQNITHLKLFF
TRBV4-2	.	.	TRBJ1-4	TGTGCCAGCAGCCAAGAAATGACCCCAGGAAGGGAAAAACTGTTTTTT	CASSQEMTPGREKLFF
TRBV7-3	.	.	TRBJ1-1	TGTGCCAGCAGCTCCGGCACTGAAGCTTTCTTT	CASSSGTEAFF
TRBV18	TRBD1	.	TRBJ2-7	TGTGCCAGCTCACCGGGTGCAGGGGGCGAATACGAGCAGTACTTC	CASSPGAGGEYEQYF
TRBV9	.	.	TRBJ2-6	TGTGCCAGCAGCCCAGCAAGGTGGTGGACAGATTTATTCTCTGGGGCCAACGTCCTGACTTTC	CASSPARWWTDLFSGANVLTF
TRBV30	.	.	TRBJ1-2	TGTGCCTGGAGTCCCATGGGACTCACAAACTATGGCTACACCTTC	CAWSPMGLTNYGYTF
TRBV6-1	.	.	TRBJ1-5	TGTGCCAGCAGTGAAGGAATTACGGAGCCCCAGCATTTT	CASSEGITEPQHF
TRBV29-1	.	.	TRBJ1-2	TGCAGCGTTAGACAGGCAAACTATGGCTACACCTTC	CSVRQANYGYTF